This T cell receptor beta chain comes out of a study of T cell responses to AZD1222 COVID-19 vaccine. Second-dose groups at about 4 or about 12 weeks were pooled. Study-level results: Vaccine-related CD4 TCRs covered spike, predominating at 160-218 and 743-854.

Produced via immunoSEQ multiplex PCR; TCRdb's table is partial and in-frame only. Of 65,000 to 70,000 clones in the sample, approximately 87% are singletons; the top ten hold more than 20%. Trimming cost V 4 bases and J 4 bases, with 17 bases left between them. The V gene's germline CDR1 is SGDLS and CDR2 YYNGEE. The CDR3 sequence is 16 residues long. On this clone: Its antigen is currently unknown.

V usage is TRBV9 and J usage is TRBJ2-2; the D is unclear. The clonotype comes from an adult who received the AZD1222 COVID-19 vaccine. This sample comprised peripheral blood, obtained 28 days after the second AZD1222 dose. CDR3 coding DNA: TGTGCCAGCAGCCCTCCGGCCAGCGTCGGCACCGGGGAGCTGTTTTTT. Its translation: CASSPPASVGTGELFF.